The next 16 T cell receptor beta chains were all read from a single sample in a study of cytomegalovirus exposure and HLA in healthy donors. Clones were read by immunoSEQ multiplex PCR, and TCRdb kept only the in-frame ones, dropping some. Of 220,000 or so clones listed, over 75% are singletons. The sample was PBMCs. The receptors stem from a woman under 30 in good health and CMV-seropositive.

The V call is TRBV14, the J call TRBJ1-2, with D perhaps TRBD1 (5 bases). Germline V gene data show CDR1 as SGHDN and CDR2 as FVKESK. This CDR3 contains 16 residues. With 0 bases removed from V and 6 bases from J, the gap between germline ends came to 17 bases. This CDR3 reads CASSQEIGGSLDGYTF. The DNA of the CDR3 is TGTGCCAGCAGCCAAGAAATCGGGGGGTCATTGGATGGCTACACCTTC.

V and J are TRBV27 and TRBJ1-3; 8 bases fit TRBD1. The CDR3 length is 15 residues. V trimming: 5 bases; J trimming: 4 bases; junction bases outside the gene matches: 7. Germline V gene sequence: CDR1 MNHEY, CDR2 SMNVEV (reference sequence). This chain's CDR3 is CASSPSGGPGNTIYF. The CDR3 nucleotides are TGTGCCAGCAGTCCCTCAGGGGGCCCGGGAAACACCATATATTTT.

The chain uses TRBV5-1 and TRBJ2-7; 7 bases agree with TRBD1. This CDR3 region has 15 residues. The germline V gene encodes CDR1 SGHRS and CDR2 YFSETQ. The ends lost 4 bases at V and 2 bases at J; junction bases unmatched: 9. The CDR3 DNA sequence: TGCGCCAGCAGCCCCTACACAGGGGAAGCCTACGAGCAGTACTTC. Amino acid sequence: CASSPYTGEAYEQYF.

The genes are TRBV11-1 and TRBJ1-4, with 11 bases aligning to TRBD1. The CDR3 totals 13 residues. Germline loops: CDR1 SGHAT, CDR2 FQDESV (reference sequence). Unmatched junction bases numbered 5, after V lost 5 bases and J lost 12 bases. The CDR3 region has the DNA TGTGCCAGCAGCCGAGGACAGGGGGCTCAACTGTTTTTT. Amino acids: CASSRGQGAQLFF.

This rearrangement joins TRBV11-1 to TRBJ2-7, with D possibly matching TRBD1 (6 bases). There are 12 residues in the CDR3. Trimming removed 4 bases from V and 6 bases from J, with 10 bases in between. The germline V gene encodes CDR1 SGHAT and CDR2 FQDESV (reference sequence). The CDR3, as DNA: TGTGCCAGCAGCTCACAGGGCCGCGAGCAGTACTTC. As protein: CASSSQGREQYF.

This chain links TRBV7-8 with TRBJ2-6; TRBD2 aligns across 8 bases. The V and J ends lost 5 bases and 0 bases, in that order; junction bases with no gene match: 9. Germline CDR1 and CDR2: SGHVS and FQNEAQ. This CDR3 spans 18 amino acids. CDR3 in amino acids: CASSPPGLGNSGANVLTF. The CDR3 DNA is TGTGCCAGCAGCCCGCCGGGACTAGGGAACTCTGGGGCCAACGTCCTGACTTTC.

A single count supports this clone. The rearrangement joins TRBV2 to TRBJ2-7; D is perhaps TRBD1 (6 bases). V lost 4 bases, J lost 4 bases, and 14 bases lay in between. The CDR3 runs to 14 residues. CDR1 and CDR2 from the germline V gene are SNHLY and FYNNEI. The DNA for the CDR3 is TGTGCCAGCAGTGCCCGGGACACTCCTTACGAGCAGTACTTC. Its translation is CASSARDTPYEQYF.

The chain is built from TRBV6-5 and TRBJ1-1; a weak D match, TRBD1 (6 bases). The germline V gene encodes CDR1 MNHEY and CDR2 SVGAGI. The CDR3 contains 15 residues. Trimming stripped 0 bases from V and 3 bases from J, with 11 bases between. The CDR3 spells CASSYSTRQDTEAFF. Written as DNA, the CDR3 is TGTGCCAGCAGTTACTCTACACGACAGGACACTGAAGCTTTCTTT.

The V and J genes are TRBV7-6 and TRBJ1-5; a possible D gene is TRBD1 (6 bases). This CDR3 spans 16 amino acids. The V gene's germline CDR1 is SGHVS and CDR2 FNYEAQ. V was trimmed by 2 bases and J by 1 base, leaving 12 bases between them. For the CDR3, the DNA is TGTGCCAGCAGCTTATTCTCAGGGGAAAGCAATCAGCCCCAGCATTTT. Protein sequence: CASSLFSGESNQPQHF.

This clone has just a few counts. J is TRBJ1-2 and V is TRBV5-6, with TRBD1 as a possible D gene (5 bases). V was clipped by 5 bases and J by 4 bases, with 12 bases between them. Germline-derived CDR1 and CDR2 are SGHDT and YYEEEE. This CDR3 spans 13 amino acids. The CDR3 DNA is TGTGCCAGCAGTCTCAGGGTCGTCTATGGCTACACCTTC. It codes for CASSLRVVYGYTF. Together with reference TRBV5-6 and TRBJ1-2, the CDR3 gives the full variable domain: DAGVTQSPTHLIKTRGQQVTLRCSPKSGHDTVSWYQQALGQGPQFIFQYYEEEERQRGNFPDRFSGHQFPNYSSELNVNALLLGDSALYLCASSLRVVYGYTFGSGTRLTVV.

This clone was observed a few times. CDR3 DNA: TGTGCCAGCAGGGTACTGGGGCGGGACTACGAGCAGTACTTC. Its protein is CASRVLGRDYEQYF. The rearrangement links TRBV28 to TRBJ2-7; the D gene is possibly TRBD2 (6 bases). Between the trimmed V and J ends, which lost 6 bases and 3 bases, there was a span of 15 bases. The germline V gene encodes CDR1 MDHEN and CDR2 SYDVKM. The CDR3 length is 14 residues.

CDR3 bases: TGTGCCAGCAGCTTAGCCAGGGAGGACACCGGGGAGCTGTTTTTT. This sequence encodes CASSLAREDTGELFF. The rearrangement links TRBV7-2 to TRBJ2-2; TRBD2 might be the D (6 bases). V shed 0 bases and J shed 3 bases, with 8 bases lying between them. CDR1 SGHTA and CDR2 FQGNSA come from the germline V gene. This CDR3 contains 15 residues.

This rearrangement joins TRBV28 to TRBJ1-1, with TRBD1 identical over 9 bases. V gave up 4 bases and J gave up 5 bases; unmatched junction bases: 8. CDR3 length: 15 residues. Germline-derived CDR1 and CDR2 are MDHEN and SYDVKM. The chain's CDR3 is CASSSPGQGSTEAFF. Here the CDR3 DNA reads TGTGCCAGCAGTTCGCCGGGACAGGGTAGTACTGAAGCTTTCTTT.

The V and J genes are TRBV19 and TRBJ1-1; D may be TRBD1 (5 bases). The CDR3 has 16 amino acids. Germline values: CDR1 LNHDA, CDR2 SQIVND (reference sequence). Trimming removed 9 bases at V and 3 bases at J, with 23 bases between. CDR3 DNA: TGTGCCAGCCTCCGTGGGGCCACCAGAATATACACTGAAGCTTTCTTT. Translated: CASLRGATRIYTEAFF.

V usage is TRBV6-1 and J usage is TRBJ2-1; TRBD1 might be the D (5 bases). Germline CDR1 reads MNHNS; CDR2 reads SASEGT. Between the trimmed V and J ends, which lost 3 bases and 9 bases, there was a span of 12 bases. This CDR3 has 13 amino acids. For the CDR3, the DNA is TGTGCCAGCAGTGAGGGGCGACACAGTGAGCAGTTCTTC. This encodes CASSEGRHSEQFF.

The chain is built from TRBV27 and TRBJ1-3; D is possibly TRBD1 (5 bases). The CDR3 consists of 14 residues. Germline CDR1 reads MNHEY; CDR2 reads SMNVEV (reference sequence). V dropped 1 base and J dropped 4 bases, with 8 bases sitting between them. The CDR3 DNA reads TGTGCCAGCAGTTTATTTAGGGGAGGAAACACCATATATTTT. Protein product: CASSLFRGGNTIYF.